This T cell receptor beta chain was found in a study of blood T cell repertoires in COVID-19. Across the whole study: Acute and convalescent COVID-19 specimens originated in the United States, Italy and Spain. T cells, B-cell-depleted T cells, or PBMCs supplied cDNA or gDNA.

The V gene's germline CDR1 is SNHLY and CDR2 FYNNEI. Trimming pared 10 bases from V and 3 bases from J, leaving 19 bases between. The CDR3 runs 14 residues. This clone was detected many times. Clones were sequenced by immunoSEQ multiplex PCR, and TCRdb holds only the in-frame ones, with some missing. The sample carries around 100,000 clones, 90% to 95% recorded once. The sample was peripheral blood. This chain joins TRBV2 and TRBJ2-7, with D possibly matching TRBD1 (6 bases). This TCR was sampled from a man in his fifties or sixties with active COVID-19. CDR3 sequence (DNA): TGTGCCATTCAGAGGGACACCACTTTCTACGAGCAGTACTTC. Its protein product is CAIQRDTTFYEQYF.